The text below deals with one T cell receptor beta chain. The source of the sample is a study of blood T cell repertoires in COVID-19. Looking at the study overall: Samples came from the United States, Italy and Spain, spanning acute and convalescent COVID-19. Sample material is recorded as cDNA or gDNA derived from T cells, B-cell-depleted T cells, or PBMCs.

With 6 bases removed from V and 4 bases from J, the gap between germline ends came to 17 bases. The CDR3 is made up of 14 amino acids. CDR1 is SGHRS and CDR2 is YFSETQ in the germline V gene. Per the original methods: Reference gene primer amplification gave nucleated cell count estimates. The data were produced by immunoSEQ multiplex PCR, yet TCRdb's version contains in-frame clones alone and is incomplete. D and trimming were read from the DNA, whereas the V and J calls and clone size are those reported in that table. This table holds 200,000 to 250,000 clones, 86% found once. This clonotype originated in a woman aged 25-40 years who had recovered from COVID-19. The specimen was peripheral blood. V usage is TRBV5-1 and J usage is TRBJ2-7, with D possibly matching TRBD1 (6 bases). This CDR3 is CASKDGDISYEQYF. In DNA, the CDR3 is TGCGCCAGCAAGGACGGGGACATTTCTTACGAGCAGTACTTC.